This is a list of T cell receptor beta chains from one sample in a study of T-cell memory formation after mild COVID-19. In TCRdb, the 5' RACE reads were re-called with MiXCR into one record per CDR3 protein. Of a few hundred thousand distinct CDR3 sequences listed, just under 20% are singletons. The sequencing input was PBMCs or a T cell subset sorted from them (not recorded which). All receptors come from a man between 18 and 35 years old who had mild COVID-19 (a few samples of this study predate the infection). Cell type and time point are not known. Each CDR3 is given with its conserved first and last residue. A D gene is named only where the DNA matches it firmly. Some rows have no size entry. The others give once, few or many, or a class for an expanded clone.

TGTGCCAGCAGTTACTTCGAGGGCACTGAAGCTTTCTTT,CASSYFEGTEAFF,TRBV6-5,-,TRBJ1-1,few
TGTGCCAGCAGCTTAGGCAGGGAGGATACGCAGTATTTT,CASSLGREDTQYF,TRBV7-3,-,TRBJ2-3,-
TGTGCCAGCAGCCAAATCACCGGGACTAGCGGCTACGAGCAGTACTTC,CASSQITGTSGYEQYF,TRBV4-2,TRBD2,TRBJ2-7,many
TGTGCCAGCACCCCCGGACAGAGCCCGCCCGATACGCAGTATTTT,CASTPGQSPPDTQYF,TRBV12-3/TRBV12-4,-,TRBJ2-3,few
TGTGCCAGCTTTCCACAGGGTCCGAACACTGAAGCTTTCTTT,CASFPQGPNTEAFF,TRBV18,-,TRBJ1-1,few
TGTGCCAGCAGTGAGTCCGGGGGCCAGGTATACACCTTC,CASSESGGQVYTF,TRBV2,-,TRBJ1-2,-
TGTGCCAGCTCTATTAGTGGGGGGCCCGGGGCTTTCTTT,CASSISGGPGAFF,TRBV7-9,-,TRBJ1-1,-
TGTGCCAGCAGCTCGAGTGGGGGGCCGATAGATACGCAGTATTTT,CASSSSGGPIDTQYF,TRBV9,-,TRBJ2-3,few
TGTGCCATCAGTGAGTCACGACGTAGCAATCAGCCCCAGCATTTT,CAISESRRSNQPQHF,TRBV10-3,-,TRBJ1-5,-
TGCGCCAGCAGCTTGAGTTTGGGAGCCGAGACCCAGTACTTC,CASSLSLGAETQYF,TRBV5-1,-,TRBJ2-5,-
TGCAGTGCTAGGTGGGGGGCCAACGTCCTGACTTTC,CSARWGANVLTF,TRBV20-1,-,TRBJ2-6,few
TGTGCCAGCAGCGGAGCGTGGTACACCGGGGAGCTGTTTTTT,CASSGAWYTGELFF,TRBV9,-,TRBJ2-2,few
TGTGCCAGCAGCTTACTTGACGGGGGGGTAAACGAGCAGTACTTC,CASSLLDGGVNEQYF,TRBV7-6,TRBD2,TRBJ2-7,few
TGTGCCAGCAGTTTCCAGTCCTTGCGCTACGAGCAGTACTTC,CASSFQSLRYEQYF,TRBV12-3/TRBV12-4,-,TRBJ2-7,-
TGTGCCAGCAGTTACCGAATCGGTGGGGGGAGGATAGAGACCCAGTACTTC,CASSYRIGGGRIETQYF,TRBV6-5,-,TRBJ2-5,few
TGCAGCGTGGGACTGATGAACACTGAAGCTTTCTTT,CSVGLMNTEAFF,TRBV29-1,-,TRBJ1-1,many
TGTGCCAGCAGCCAGACTAGCGGGGGCCTCACAGATACGCAGTATTTT,CASSQTSGGLTDTQYF,TRBV7-2,TRBD2,TRBJ2-3,few
TGTGCCAGCAGTTACTCGTTCGGGGGATACGAGCAGTACTTC,CASSYSFGGYEQYF,TRBV6-6,-,TRBJ2-7,few
TGTGCCAGCAGCTTAACGGGGGGGCTTGAGACCCAGTACTTC,CASSLTGGLETQYF,TRBV7-3,-,TRBJ2-5,few
TGTGCCAGCAGTTGGGACAGAGGAAACACCATATATTTT,CASSWDRGNTIYF,TRBV12-3/TRBV12-4,TRBD1,TRBJ1-3,-